Shown below are 10 T cell receptor beta chains from a single sample sequenced in a study of T cells in Graves' hyperthyroidism and ophthalmopathy. Amplified TCR beta CDR3 regions derived from RNA transcripts. The study used the HTBI primer set for a first-round RT-PCR of the TCR CDR3. TCRdb redid the calling of the multiplex PCR reads with MiXCR, one entry per CDR3 protein. The top ten clones hold 25% to 30% of a sample with about 400,000 distinct CDR3 sequences, roughly 13% of them seen once. Sequenced sample: blood. All receptors derive from a man between 50 and 59 years old with Graves' ophthalmopathy.

The chain carries TRBV14 and TRBJ2-7; D not resolved. The CDR3 loop spans 13 amino acids. The germline V gene has CDR1 SGHDN and CDR2 FVKESK. V was shortened by 0 bases and J by 6 bases, with 9 bases between the two germline ends. The CDR3 reads CASSQELGSEQYF. Here the CDR3 DNA reads TGTGCCAGCAGCCAAGAATTGGGATCCGAGCAGTACTTC.

The V gene is TRBV5-1, the J gene TRBJ2-5; 7 nucleotides line up with TRBD1. The germline CDR1 and CDR2 sequences are SGHRS and YFSETQ. The ends lost 8 bases at V and 5 bases at J; junction bases unmatched: 12. The CDR3 is 14 amino acids. The CDR3: CASKSGGYGETQYF. The CDR3 region has the DNA TGCGCCAGTAAATCAGGGGGTTACGGTGAGACCCAGTACTTC.

V gene TRBV7-9 combines with J gene TRBJ2-2; possible D gene TRBD1, 6 bases. CDR3 length equals 16 residues. Germline V gene lookup returns CDR1 SEHNR and CDR2 FQNEAQ (reference sequence). With 5 bases removed from V and 2 bases from J, the gap between germline ends came to 15 bases. CDR3 sequence: CASSHATGLNTGELFF. Written as DNA, the CDR3 is TGTGCCAGCAGCCACGCCACAGGGCTTAACACCGGGGAGCTGTTTTTT.

The genes are TRBV3-1 and TRBJ2-5; TRBD2 aligns across 8 bases. Germline values: CDR1 LGHDT, CDR2 YNNKEL (reference sequence). The ends lost 0 bases at V and 5 bases at J; junction bases unmatched: 8. This CDR3 is 16 amino acids long. CDR3 residues: CASSQDVGLAWETQYF. DNA of the CDR3: TGTGCCAGCAGCCAAGATGTCGGACTAGCATGGGAGACCCAGTACTTC.

A remark on this clonotype: The junction differs from germline at one of its ends, possibly a read error. The rearrangement joins TRBV5-1 to TRBJ1-2; D may be TRBD1 (6 bases). The CDR3 length is 13 residues. CDR1 is SGHRS and CDR2 is YFSETQ in the germline V gene. The CDR3 DNA reads as TGCGCCAGTAGCTTGGACAGCTCCTATGGCTACACCTTC. As protein: CASSLDSSYGYTF.

This clonotype has more than one count but fewer than ten. The gene calls are TRBV12-3 or TRBV12-4 and TRBJ2-7, with 7 positions matching TRBD1. With V trimmed by 0 bases and J by 7 bases, 15 bases remained unmatched. The CDR3 totals 17 residues. The CDR3: CASSLALGYKGAMEQYF. CDR3 nucleotide sequence: TGTGCCAGCAGTTTAGCGTTGGGGTATAAGGGGGCGATGGAGCAGTACTTC.

This clonotype appeared a few times. The chain links TRBV5-1 to TRBJ2-5, with D possibly matching TRBD1 (5 bases). V was trimmed by 0 bases and J by 5 bases, leaving 11 bases between them. The CDR3 sequence is 14 residues long. In germline, CDR1 is SGHRS, CDR2 YFSETQ. CDR3 DNA: TGCGCCAGCAGCTTGGAGGGGCTGGGGGAGACCCAGTACTTC. This codes for CASSLEGLGETQYF.

The genes are TRBV5-1 and TRBJ2-7; the match to TRBD1 covers 8 bases. CDR1 is SGHRS and CDR2 is YFSETQ in the germline V gene. Losses at the gene ends were 2 bases for V and 7 bases for J; bases not matched to a gene: 14. The CDR3 length is 16 residues. The CDR3 here is CASSFVAGTGSGEQYF. The CDR3 DNA sequence: TGCGCCAGCAGCTTTGTGGCCGGGACAGGATCTGGGGAGCAGTACTTC.

The genes are TRBV18 and TRBJ2-5, with a possible D match to TRBD2 (5 bases). The CDR3 has 13 amino acids. Germline CDR1 KGHSH, CDR2 LQKENI. V was clipped by 4 bases and J by 5 bases, with 11 bases between them. CDR3 amino acids: CASSLSGSETQYF. CDR3 nucleotide sequence: TGTGCCAGCTCACTATCGGGAAGCGAGACCCAGTACTTC.

Concerning this clonotype: One base away lies a much larger clone, so this may be a sequencing read error. V and J are TRBV7-2 and TRBJ2-3; D not certain. V was shortened by 5 bases and J by 12 bases, with 15 bases between the two germline ends. The CDR3 spans 12 residues. Germline lookup yields CDR1 SGHTA and CDR2 FQGNSA. The CDR3 region is CASSLPDLLQYF. CDR3 coding DNA: TGTGCCAGCAGCCTACCCGACCTATTACAGTATTTT.